Below are 10 T cell receptor beta chains sequenced from a single sample in a study of T-cell memory formation after mild COVID-19. TCRdb processed the 5' RACE reads anew with MiXCR; each CDR3 protein has one entry. The sample contains about 190,000 distinct CDR3 sequences, 15% to 20% of which appear only once. Sequencing was done on a sample of PBMCs or a T cell subset sorted from them (not recorded which). All receptors come from an adult woman who had mild COVID-19 (a few samples of this study predate the infection). Cell type and time point are not known.

This chain joins TRBV14 and TRBJ2-5; a possible D gene is TRBD2 (5 bases). CDR1 SGHDN and CDR2 FVKESK come from the germline V gene. The CDR3 has 15 amino acids. V was shortened by 5 bases and J by 5 bases, with 18 bases between the two germline ends. CDR3: CASSSTDGVRETQYF. The CDR3 nucleotides are TGTGCCAGCAGCTCCACCGACGGGGTCCGGGAGACCCAGTACTTC.

The chain uses TRBV5-4 and TRBJ1-1; D call uncertain. This CDR3 has 14 amino acids. CDR1 is SGHNT and CDR2 is YYREEE in the germline V gene (reference sequence). V was clipped by 0 bases and J by 1 base, with 7 bases between them. The CDR3 DNA reads as TGTGCCAGCAGCTTGGATCCAGAGAACACTGAAGCTTTCTTT. Translated, it gives CASSLDPENTEAFF.

The sample holds a few counts of this clonotype. CDR3 in amino acids: CASSLAGGVSGGASYNEQFF. CDR3 nucleotide sequence: TGCGCCAGCAGCTTGGCAGGTGGCGTTAGCGGGGGGGCGTCCTACAATGAGCAGTTCTTC. The gene calls are TRBV5-1 and TRBJ2-1; 11 nucleotides align to TRBD2. Trimming at V came to 0 bases and at J to 1 base, leaving 12 bases not matched to a gene. The germline CDR1 and CDR2 sequences are SGHRS and YFSETQ. The CDR3 consists of 20 residues.

This clonotype was counted a few times. V and J are TRBV11-3 and TRBJ2-1; D ambiguous. The CDR3 extends over 13 amino acids. Deletions cut 5 bases from V and 6 bases from J, with 11 bases between. Germline values: CDR1 SGHNT, CDR2 YENEEA. The CDR3 reads CASSPTYGNEQFF. In DNA, the CDR3 is TGTGCCAGCAGCCCGACTTACGGCAATGAGCAGTTCTTC.

A few counts support this clonotype. The V and J genes are TRBV5-1 and TRBJ2-5; no clear D. This CDR3 has 13 amino acids. Germline-derived CDR1 and CDR2 are SGHRS and YFSETQ. Trimming took 4 bases from V and 0 from J, leaving 7 bases between them. CDR3 DNA: TGCGCCAGCAGCGTGCAGGACCAAGAGACCCAGTACTTC. Translation: CASSVQDQETQYF.

This clonotype was seen only once. The chain links TRBV2 to TRBJ2-7; TRBD1 matches 7 bases. V dropped 8 bases and J dropped 2; count of bases not matched to a gene: 3. Germline V lookup: CDR1 SNHLY, CDR2 FYNNEI. This CDR3 has 12 amino acids. CDR3 bases: TGTGCCAGCCGACAGGGTCCCTACGAGCAGTACTTC. Translating it yields CASRQGPYEQYF.

The chain has TRBV24-1 and TRBJ1-5, with TRBD1 matching 10 bases. The V segment lost 9 bases and the J segment 1 base; nucleotides outside the gene matches: 11. Germline V gives CDR1 KGHDR, CDR2 SFDVKD. The CDR3 has 17 residues. This CDR3 reads CATRVPGQGISNQPQHF. The CDR3 DNA follows: TGTGCCACCCGTGTACCGGGACAGGGGATCAGCAATCAGCCCCAGCATTTT.

There are many counts of this clonotype. This rearrangement joins TRBV5-1 to TRBJ1-1; TRBD1 is a possible D gene (5 bases). The CDR3 is 13 residues long. V lost 7 bases and J 0 bases, leaving 10 bases between the germline ends. Per germline, CDR1 SGHRS and CDR2 YFSETQ. The chain's CDR3 is CASGTSMNTEAFF. The CDR3 DNA is TGCGCCAGCGGGACGAGTATGAACACTGAAGCTTTCTTT.

This clonotype was recorded a few times. V is TRBV30 and J is TRBJ2-7, with 14 bases that match TRBD2. V shed 2 bases, J shed 0 bases, and the junction held 3 bases outside the gene matches. The germline V gene has CDR1 GTSNPN and CDR2 SVGIG (reference sequence). CDR3 length: 16 amino acids. The CDR3 protein is CAWSTGTSGSSYEQYF. In nucleotides, the CDR3 is TGTGCCTGGAGTACGGGGACTAGCGGGAGCTCCTACGAGCAGTACTTC.

This clonotype turned up a few times. V usage is TRBV15 and J usage is TRBJ2-2; 11 bases are shared with TRBD2. The CDR3 sequence is 16 residues long. The germline CDR1 and CDR2 sequences are LNHNV and YYDKDF (reference sequence). With V trimmed by 9 bases and J by 4 bases, 10 bases remained unmatched. CDR3 in amino acids: CATRVVGLAGTGELFF. In nucleotides, the CDR3 is TGTGCCACGAGAGTTGTTGGACTAGCGGGCACCGGGGAGCTGTTTTTT.